This TCR beta chain was sequenced for a study of CD8 T cells in Susac syndrome. Negative isolation was used for CD8+ and CD4+ T cells and FACS enrichment for TEMRA cells. From germline, CDR1 is SGHDT and CDR2 YYEEEE. This CDR3 region has 17 residues. Deletions cut 4 bases from V and 1 base from J, with 19 bases between. General observations from the study: The study's TCR sequencing and HLA analysis covered a relatively small number of individuals, and the study acknowledged this.

Random hexamers primed reverse transcription of roughly 0.5 to 1 ug RNA. Amplification of TCR beta CDR3 across 54 Vbeta and 13 Jbeta was performed with immunoSEQ multiplex PCR. TCRdb ran MiXCR on the immunoSEQ multiplex PCR reads and lists one entry per CDR3 protein. The sample yields 75,000 to 100,000 distinct CDR3 sequences, 85% to 95% seen once. With regard to this clonotype: Its antigen is not identified.

The sample was CD8+ T cells from PBMCs. V usage is TRBV5-6 and J usage is TRBJ2-3; D not certain. This TCR was sampled from a human donor with Susac syndrome. CDR3 region: CASSADVAVNRTDTQYF. The CDR3 DNA follows: TGTGCCAGCAGCGCGGACGTGGCAGTAAATCGCACAGATACGCAGTATTTT.